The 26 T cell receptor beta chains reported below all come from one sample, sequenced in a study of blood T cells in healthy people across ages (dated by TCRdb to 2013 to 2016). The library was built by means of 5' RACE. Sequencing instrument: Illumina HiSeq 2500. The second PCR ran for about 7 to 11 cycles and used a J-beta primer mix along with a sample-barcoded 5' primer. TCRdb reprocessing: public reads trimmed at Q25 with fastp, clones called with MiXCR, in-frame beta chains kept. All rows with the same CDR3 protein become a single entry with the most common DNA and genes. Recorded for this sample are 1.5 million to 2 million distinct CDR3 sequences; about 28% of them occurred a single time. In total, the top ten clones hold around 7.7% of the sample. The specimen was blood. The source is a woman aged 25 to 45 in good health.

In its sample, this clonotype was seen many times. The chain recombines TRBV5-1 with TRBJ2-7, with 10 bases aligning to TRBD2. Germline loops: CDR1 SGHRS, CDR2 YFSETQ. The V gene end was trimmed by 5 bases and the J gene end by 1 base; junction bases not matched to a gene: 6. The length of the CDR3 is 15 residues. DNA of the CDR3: TGCGCCAGCAGACCTACTAGCGGGGCTTCCTACGAGCAGTACTTC. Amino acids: CASRPTSGASYEQYF.

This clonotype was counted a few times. The CDR3 DNA sequence: TGTGCCAGCAGCTTGAGGGGGGGTGCGAACACCGGGGAGCTGTTTTTT. It translates to CASSLRGGANTGELFF. This chain joins TRBV5-4 and TRBJ2-2, with a weak D call TRBD2 (7 bases). Trimming removed 1 base from V and 0 bases from J, with 10 bases in between. This CDR3 is built from 16 residues. Germline V gene data show CDR1 as SGHNT and CDR2 as YYREEE (reference sequence).

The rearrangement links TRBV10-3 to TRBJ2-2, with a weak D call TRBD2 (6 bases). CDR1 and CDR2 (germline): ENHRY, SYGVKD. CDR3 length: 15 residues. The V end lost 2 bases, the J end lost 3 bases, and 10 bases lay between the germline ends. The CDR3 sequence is CAISETAGYTGELFF. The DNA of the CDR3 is TGTGCCATCAGTGAGACCGCGGGGTACACCGGGGAGCTGTTTTTT.

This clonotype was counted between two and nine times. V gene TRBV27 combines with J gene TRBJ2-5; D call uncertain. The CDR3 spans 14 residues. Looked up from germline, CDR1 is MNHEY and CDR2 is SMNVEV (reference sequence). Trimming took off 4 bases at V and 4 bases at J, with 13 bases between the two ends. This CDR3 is CASSWKRLGETQYF. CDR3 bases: TGTGCCAGCAGTTGGAAGAGGCTAGGAGAGACCCAGTACTTC.

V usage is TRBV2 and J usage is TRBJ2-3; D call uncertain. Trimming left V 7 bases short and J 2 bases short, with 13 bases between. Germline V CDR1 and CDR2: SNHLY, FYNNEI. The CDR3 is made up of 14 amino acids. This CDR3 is CASTPLAYTDTQYF. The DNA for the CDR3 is TGTGCCAGCACGCCACTGGCCTACACAGATACGCAGTATTTT. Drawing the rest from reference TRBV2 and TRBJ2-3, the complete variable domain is EPEVTQTPSHQVTQMGQEVILRCVPISNHLYFYWYRQILGQKVEFLVSFYNNEISEKSEIFDDQFSVERPDGSNFTLKIRSTKLEDSAMYFCASTPLAYTDTQYFGPGTRLTVL.

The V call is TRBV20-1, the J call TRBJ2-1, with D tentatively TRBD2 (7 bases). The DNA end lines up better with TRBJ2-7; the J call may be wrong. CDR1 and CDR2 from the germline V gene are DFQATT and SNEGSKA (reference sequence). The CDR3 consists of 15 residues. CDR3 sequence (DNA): TGCAGTGCTAGAGAAGGGGGAGGGGCCTACAATGAGCAGTACTTC. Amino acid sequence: CSAREGGGAYNEQYF.

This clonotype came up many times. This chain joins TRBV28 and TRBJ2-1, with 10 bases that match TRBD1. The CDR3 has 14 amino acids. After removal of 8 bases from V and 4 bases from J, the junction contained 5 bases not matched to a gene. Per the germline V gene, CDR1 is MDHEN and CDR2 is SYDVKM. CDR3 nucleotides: TGTGCCAGCGGCGGGACAGGGGCTTACAATGAGCAGTTCTTC. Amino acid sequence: CASGGTGAYNEQFF.

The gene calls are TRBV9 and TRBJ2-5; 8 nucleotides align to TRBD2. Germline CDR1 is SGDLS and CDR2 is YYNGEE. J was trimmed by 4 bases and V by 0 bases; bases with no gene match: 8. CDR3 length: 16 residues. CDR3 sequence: CASSVGSGTLGETQYF. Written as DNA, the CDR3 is TGTGCCAGCAGCGTAGGTAGCGGGACGTTGGGAGAGACCCAGTACTTC.

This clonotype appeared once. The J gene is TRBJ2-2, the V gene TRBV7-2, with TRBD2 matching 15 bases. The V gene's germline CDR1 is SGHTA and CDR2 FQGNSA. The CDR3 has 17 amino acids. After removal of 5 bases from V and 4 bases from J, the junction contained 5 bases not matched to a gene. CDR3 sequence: CASSPGLAGGVTGELFF. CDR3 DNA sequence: TGTGCCAGCAGCCCCGGACTAGCGGGAGGGGTCACCGGGGAGCTGTTTTTT.

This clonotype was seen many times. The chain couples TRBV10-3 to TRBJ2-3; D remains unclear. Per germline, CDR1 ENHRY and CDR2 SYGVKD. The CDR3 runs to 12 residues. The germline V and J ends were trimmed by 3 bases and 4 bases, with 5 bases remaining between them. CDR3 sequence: CAISEVADTQYF. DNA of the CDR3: TGTGCCATCAGTGAAGTCGCAGATACGCAGTATTTT.

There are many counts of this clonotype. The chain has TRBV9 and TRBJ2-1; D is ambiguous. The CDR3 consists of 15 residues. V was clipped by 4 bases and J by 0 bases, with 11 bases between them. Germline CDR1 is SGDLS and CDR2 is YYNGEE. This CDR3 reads CASSPLRSSYNEQFF. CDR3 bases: TGTGCCAGCAGCCCCCTAAGGAGCTCCTACAATGAGCAGTTCTTC.

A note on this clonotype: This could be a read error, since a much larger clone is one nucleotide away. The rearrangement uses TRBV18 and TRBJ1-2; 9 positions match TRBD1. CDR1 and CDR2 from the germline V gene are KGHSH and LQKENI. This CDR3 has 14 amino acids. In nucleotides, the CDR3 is TGTGCCAGCTCGTCACAGGGGGCCGACTATGGCTGCACCTTC. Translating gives CASSSQGADYGCTF.

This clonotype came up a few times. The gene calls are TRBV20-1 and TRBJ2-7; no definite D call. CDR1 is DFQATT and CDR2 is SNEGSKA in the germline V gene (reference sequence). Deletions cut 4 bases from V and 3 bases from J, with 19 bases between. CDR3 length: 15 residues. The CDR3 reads CSAINARDSFYEQYF. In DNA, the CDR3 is TGCAGTGCTATAAATGCAAGGGATTCCTTCTACGAGCAGTACTTC.

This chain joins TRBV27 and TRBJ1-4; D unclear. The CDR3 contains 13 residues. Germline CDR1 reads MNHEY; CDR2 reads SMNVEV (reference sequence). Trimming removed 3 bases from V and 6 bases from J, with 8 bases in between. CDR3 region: CASSFREDEKLFF. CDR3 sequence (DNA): TGTGCCAGCAGTTTCCGGGAGGATGAAAAACTGTTTTTT.

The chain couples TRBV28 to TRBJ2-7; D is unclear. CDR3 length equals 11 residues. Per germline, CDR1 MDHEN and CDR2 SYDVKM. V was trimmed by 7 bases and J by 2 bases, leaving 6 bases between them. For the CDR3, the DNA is TGTGCCAGCAAATCGACCTACGAGCAGTACTTC. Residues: CASKSTYEQYF.

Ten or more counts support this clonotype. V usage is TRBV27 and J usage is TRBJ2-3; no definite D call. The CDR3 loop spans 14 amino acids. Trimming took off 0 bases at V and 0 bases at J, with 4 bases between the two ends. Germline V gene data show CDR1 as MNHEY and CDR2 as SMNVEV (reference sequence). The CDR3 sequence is CASSLSSSTDTQYF. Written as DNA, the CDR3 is TGTGCCAGCAGTTTATCTTCAAGCACAGATACGCAGTATTTT.

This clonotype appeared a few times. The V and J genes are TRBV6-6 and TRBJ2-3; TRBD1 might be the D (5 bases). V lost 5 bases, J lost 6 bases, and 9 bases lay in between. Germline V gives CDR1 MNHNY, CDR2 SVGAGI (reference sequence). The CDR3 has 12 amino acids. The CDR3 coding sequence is TGTGCCAGCAGTGTTCAGGGTGATACGCAGTATTTT. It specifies CASSVQGDTQYF.

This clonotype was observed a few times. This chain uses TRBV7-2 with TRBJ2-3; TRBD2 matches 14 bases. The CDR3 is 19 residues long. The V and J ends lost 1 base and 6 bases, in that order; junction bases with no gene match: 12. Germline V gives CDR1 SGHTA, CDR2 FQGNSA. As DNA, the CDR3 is TGTGCCAGCAGCTTAGGGCAATCCCTGGGACTAGCGGGAGCTGATACGCAGTATTTT. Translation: CASSLGQSLGLAGADTQYF.

CDR3 protein: CASSFSPDNLYEQYF. CDR3 bases: TGTGCCAGCAGTTTCTCGCCCGACAACCTCTACGAGCAGTACTTC. This chain links TRBV27 with TRBJ2-7; no definite D call. Germline loops: CDR1 MNHEY, CDR2 SMNVEV (reference sequence). Trimming removed 3 bases from V and 3 bases from J, with 15 bases in between. The CDR3 length is 15 residues.

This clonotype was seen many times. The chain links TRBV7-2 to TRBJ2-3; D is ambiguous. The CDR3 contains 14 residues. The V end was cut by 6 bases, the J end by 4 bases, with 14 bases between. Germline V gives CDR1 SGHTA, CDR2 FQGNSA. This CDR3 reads CASRPAYSADTQYF. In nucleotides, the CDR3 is TGTGCCAGCAGGCCGGCCTATTCAGCAGATACGCAGTATTTT.

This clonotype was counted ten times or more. CDR3 sequence reads: CASCSRDRAPNIQYF. CDR3 sequence (DNA): TGTGCCAGCTGCTCGCGGGACAGGGCACCAAACATTCAGTACTTC. This chain joins TRBV3-1 and TRBJ2-4, with 9 bases aligning to TRBD1. Germline V gene lookup returns CDR1 LGHDT and CDR2 YNNKEL (reference sequence). The CDR3 runs 15 residues. Trimming removed 8 bases from V and 6 bases from J; junction bases left unmatched: 11.

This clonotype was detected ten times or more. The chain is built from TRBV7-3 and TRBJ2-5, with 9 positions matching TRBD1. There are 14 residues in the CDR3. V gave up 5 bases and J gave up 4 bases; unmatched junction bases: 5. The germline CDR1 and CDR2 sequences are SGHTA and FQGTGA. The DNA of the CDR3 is TGTGCCAGCAGCCCACAGGGGGCAGGAGAGACCCAGTACTTC. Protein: CASSPQGAGETQYF.

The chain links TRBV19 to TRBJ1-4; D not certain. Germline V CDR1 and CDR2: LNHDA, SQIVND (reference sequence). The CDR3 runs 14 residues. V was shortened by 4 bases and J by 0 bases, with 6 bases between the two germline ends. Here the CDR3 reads CASSTSATNEKLFF. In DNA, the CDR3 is TGTGCCAGTAGTACCAGTGCAACTAATGAAAAACTGTTTTTT.

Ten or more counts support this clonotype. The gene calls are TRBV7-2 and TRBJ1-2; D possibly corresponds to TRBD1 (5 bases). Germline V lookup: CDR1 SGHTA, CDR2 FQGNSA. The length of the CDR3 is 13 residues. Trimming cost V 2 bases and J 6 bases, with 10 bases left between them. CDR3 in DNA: TGTGCCAGCAGCTTACTGGGGGTCGATGGCTACACCTTC. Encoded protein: CASSLLGVDGYTF.

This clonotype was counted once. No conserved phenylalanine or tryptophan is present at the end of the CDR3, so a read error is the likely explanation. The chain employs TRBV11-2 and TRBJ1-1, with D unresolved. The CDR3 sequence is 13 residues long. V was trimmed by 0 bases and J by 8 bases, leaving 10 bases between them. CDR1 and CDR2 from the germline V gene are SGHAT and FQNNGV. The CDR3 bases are TGTGCCAGCAGCTTAGACCAGACCCAAGAAGCTTTCTGT. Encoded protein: CASSLDQTQEAFC.

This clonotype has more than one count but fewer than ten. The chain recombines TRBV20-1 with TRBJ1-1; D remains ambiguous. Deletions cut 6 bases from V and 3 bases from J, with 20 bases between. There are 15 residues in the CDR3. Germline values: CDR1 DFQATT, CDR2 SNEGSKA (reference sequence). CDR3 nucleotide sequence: TGCAGTGCGTCCACCGGGCAGAGTCATCACACTGAAGCTTTCTTT. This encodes CSASTGQSHHTEAFF.